Here is one T cell receptor beta chain with its context. V lost 4 bases, J lost 4 bases, and 11 bases lay in between. CDR3 size: 15 residues. CDR1 and CDR2 (germline): MNHEY, SVGEGT. This entry belongs to a study of blood T cell repertoires in COVID-19. Across the study: Italy, Spain and the United States were the sources of the convalescent and acute COVID-19 samples. PBMCs, B-cell-depleted T cells, or T cells provided the cDNA or gDNA that made up the material.

As originally analysed: Quantification of nucleated cells was approximated via reference gene primer amplification. Profiled with immunoSEQ multiplex PCR; TCRdb holds only in-frame clones, not every one. V and J calls and clone size are copied from that table; D and trimming were computed from the DNA. This sample has 200,000 to 250,000 clones, with about four fifths found just once. The TCR comes from a woman aged 45-65 years with acute COVID-19. The chain links TRBV6-2 or TRBV6-3 to TRBJ2-6, with D possibly being TRBD2 (5 bases). The sample comprised PBMCs or T cells enriched from blood (not recorded which). CDR3 sequence reads: CASSSAVYGANVLTF. CDR3 sequence (DNA): TGTGCCAGCAGTTCAGCGGTGTACGGGGCCAACGTCCTGACTTTC.